The 5 T cell receptor beta chains below come from one sample, sequenced in a study of post-analysis software for immune sequencing data. Notes on the study in general: Higher frequency in patients than in controls was seen for about five TRBV segments, with TRBV5-6, TRBV5-1 and TRBV20-1 among them.

These receptors have no identified antigens. Unique molecular identifiers were carried by the TCR beta cDNA libraries. TCRdb re-called the PCR reads with MiXCR, one entry per CDR3 protein. The data contain hundreds of thousands of distinct CDR3 sequences, 55% to 60% of them singletons. The specimen was blood. The source is a girl aged 2 to 10 with multiple sclerosis.

This sequence joins TRBV5-1 and TRBJ2-3; weak D call: TRBD1 (5 bases). This CDR3 has 15 residues. The V and J ends lost 0 bases and 4 bases respectively, with 12 bases between them. The V gene's germline CDR1 is SGHRS and CDR2 YFSETQ. CDR3 region: CASSLEQVGSDTQYF. The CDR3 bases are TGCGCCAGCAGCTTGGAACAGGTGGGGTCAGATACGCAGTATTTT.

The chain has TRBV11-3 and TRBJ1-4, with D uncertain. The CDR3 extends over 16 amino acids. Germline CDR1 is SGHNT and CDR2 is YENEEA. Deletions cut 2 bases from V and 0 bases from J, with 10 bases between. The DNA of the CDR3 is TGTGCCAGCAGCTTAAGTTTCCTTGCAACTAATGAAAAACTGTTTTTT. It translates to CASSLSFLATNEKLFF.

V usage is TRBV4-1 and J usage is TRBJ2-3, with 10 positions matching TRBD2. Germline V CDR1 and CDR2: MGHRA, YSYEKL. V lost 11 bases to trimming and J lost 4 bases; unmatched junction nucleotides: 18. The CDR3 consists of 17 residues. The CDR3 bases are TGCGCCGCAGGGGCCGCTAGCGGGGGTGGCCTCGCAGATACGCAGTATTTT. Translating gives CAAGAASGGGLADTQYF.

V is TRBV12-3 or TRBV12-4 and J is TRBJ1-2; D unclear. The CDR3 has 13 residues. The V and J ends lost 7 bases and 4 bases respectively, with 13 bases between them. CDR3 residues: CASTLDGIYGYTF. CDR3 DNA sequence: TGTGCCAGCACCTTGGACGGCATCTATGGCTACACCTTC.

The rearrangement links TRBV24-1 to TRBJ2-2, with a weak D call TRBD1 (6 bases). The CDR3 is made up of 16 amino acids. The germline gives CDR1 KGHDR, CDR2 SFDVKD. The ends were cut back, 5 bases at V and 0 bases at J, with 12 bases in the middle. In DNA, the CDR3 is TGTGCCACCAGTGGAGGGGGTACAACGAACACCGGGGAGCTGTTTTTT. Translated: CATSGGGTTNTGELFF.